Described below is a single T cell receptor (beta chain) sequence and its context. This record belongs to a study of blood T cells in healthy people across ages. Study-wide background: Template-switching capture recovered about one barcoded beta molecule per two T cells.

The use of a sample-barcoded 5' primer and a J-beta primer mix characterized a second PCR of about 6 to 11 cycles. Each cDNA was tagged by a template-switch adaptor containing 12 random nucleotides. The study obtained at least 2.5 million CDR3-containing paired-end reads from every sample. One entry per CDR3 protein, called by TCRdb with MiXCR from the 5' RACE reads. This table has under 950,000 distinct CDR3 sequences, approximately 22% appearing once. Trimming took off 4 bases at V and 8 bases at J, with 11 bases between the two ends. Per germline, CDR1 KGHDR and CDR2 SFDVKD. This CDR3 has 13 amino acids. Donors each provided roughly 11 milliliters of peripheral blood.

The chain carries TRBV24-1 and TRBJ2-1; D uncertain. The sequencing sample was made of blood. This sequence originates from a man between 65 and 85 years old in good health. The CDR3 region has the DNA TGTGCCACCAGTGACCTGGGGTTCGATGAGCAGTTCTTC. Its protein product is CATSDLGFDEQFF.